A selection of T cell receptor beta chains follows, all from one sample in a study of blood T cells in healthy people across ages. MiXCR, run by TCRdb on the 5' RACE reads, gives a single entry per CDR3 protein. The sample holds roughly 1,700,000 distinct CDR3 sequences, roughly 30% seen once. Sequencing was carried out using blood. Source of these receptors: a woman aged 30 to 39 in good health. The CDR3 runs from the conserved cysteine through the conserved F or W. The D gene is left open where the match is weak. Not every row has a clone size; where given, it reads once, few, many or a size class.

TRBJ2-1	TRBV7-2	few	TRBD2	TGTGCCAGCAACTACCGACTAGCGGGGTTTAATGAGCAGTTCTTC	CASNYRLAGFNEQFF
TRBJ2-1	TRBV6-2/TRBV6-3	.	TRBD2	TGTGCCAGTCGGACTAGCGGGATCAATGAGCAGTTCTTC	CASRTSGINEQFF
TRBJ1-1	TRBV29-1	.	TRBD1	TGCAGCGCTGAGGGACAGGGGCGCGACACTGAAGCTTTCTTT	CSAEGQGRDTEAFF
TRBJ1-5	TRBV19	.	.	TGTGCCAGTAGCGAGAACAGAGGGGGAAATCAGCCCCAGCATTTT	CASSENRGGNQPQHF
TRBJ2-7	TRBV3-1	few	.	TGTGCCAGCACCCAGGGTGGACGGGAGCAGTACTTC	CASTQGGREQYF
TRBJ2-5	TRBV5-1	.	.	TGCGCCAGCAGCTTGTGGCGGGAACTTAAAGAGACCCAGTACTTC	CASSLWRELKETQYF
TRBJ2-7	TRBV28	few	.	TGTGCCAGCAGAGCCCCCACAGGGGAGGGTTCCGAGCAGTACTTC	CASRAPTGEGSEQYF
TRBJ1-3	TRBV15	.	.	TGTGCCACCAGCAGGTTCGGAAACACCATATATTTT	CATSRFGNTIYF
TRBJ2-5	TRBV20-1	many	.	TGCAGTGTATCCGGTCAAGAGACCCAGTACTTC	CSVSGQETQYF
TRBJ2-1	TRBV20-1	many	TRBD2	TGCAGTGCTAGCATGACTAGCGAGTTCAGTGAGCAGTTCTTC	CSASMTSEFSEQFF